This is a list of T cell receptor beta chains from one sample in a study of T cells in Graves' hyperthyroidism and ophthalmopathy. MiXCR, run by TCRdb on the multiplex PCR reads, gives a single entry per CDR3 protein. Of approximately 740,000 distinct CDR3 sequences in the sample, around 15% are singletons; the top ten hold roughly 10%. Sequenced sample: blood. These TCRs come from a woman aged 18-29 years with Graves' hyperthyroidism. The CDR3 runs from the conserved cysteine through the conserved F or W. The order of the fields is V gene, clone size, D gene, J gene, CDR3 DNA, CDR3 protein. D genes are given only for firm matches. Rows give clone size only sometimes, using once, few, many, or a class for an expanded clone.

>TRBV30|few|.|TRBJ2-7
TGTGCCTGGAGTCTGACAGTAAGCGAGCAGTACTTC
CAWSLTVSEQYF
>TRBV29-1|.|.|TRBJ2-3
TGCAGCGTTAGACCCCCTAGCACAGATACGCAGTATTTT
CSVRPPSTDTQYF
>TRBV7-9|many|.|TRBJ2-7
TGTGCCAGCAGCTTAGCGGGCAGGGGCGCGGGCGAGCAGTACTTC
CASSLAGRGAGEQYF
>TRBV20-1|.|TRBD1|TRBJ2-5
TGCAGTGCTAGTCCGCAGGGGGTTGGGGAGACCCAGTACTTC
CSASPQGVGETQYF
>TRBV27|many|.|TRBJ2-1
TGTGCCAGCAGTACCGATACTAAACGAGTTCAGTTCTTC
CASSTDTKRVQFF
>TRBV18|.|TRBD2|TRBJ2-1
TGTGCCAGCTCATCCCTGACTAGCGGGTGGGACAATGAGCAGTTCTTC
CASSSLTSGWDNEQFF
>TRBV13|.|.|TRBJ1-1
TGTGCCAGCAGCTTGGGGGCGGGGGTGAAGGCTTTCTTT
CASSLGAGVKAFF
>TRBV28|many|TRBD2|TRBJ2-7
TGTGCCAGCAGTTTGTTTAGCGGGAGGGCCCGGGAGCAGTACTTC
CASSLFSGRAREQYF
>TRBV6-5|many|.|TRBJ1-1
TGTGCCAGCAGTTACTCGGGAAAGGACCTCATGAACACTGAAGCTTTCTTT
CASSYSGKDLMNTEAFF
>TRBV7-2|many|TRBD2|TRBJ2-7
TGTGCCAGCAGGACTAGCGGGGAGCAGTACTTC
CASRTSGEQYF
>TRBV20-1|.|TRBD1|TRBJ1-2
TGCAGTGCTAGAAGGGACAGGGGTAGGAGCGGCTACACCTTC
CSARRDRGRSGYTF
>TRBV2|few|.|TRBJ1-3
TGTGCCAGTTTCCGGGACAAAGGAAACACCATATATTTT
CASFRDKGNTIYF
>TRBV5-5|many|.|TRBJ1-4
TGTGCCAGCAGCTTTCTCGGTGAAAAACTGTTTTTT
CASSFLGEKLFF
>TRBV14|few|.|TRBJ1-2
TGTGCCAGCAGCCAAGGACCGATCGTGGTTGGCTACACCTTC
CASSQGPIVVGYTF
>TRBV7-3|many|.|TRBJ2-1
TGTGCCAGCAGCCCCTCGCAGAGCTTCGGATTAAATGAGCAGTTCTTC
CASSPSQSFGLNEQFF
>TRBV7-3|.|.|TRBJ2-1
TGTGCCAGCAGCTTAACCGCGACTGGCTGGGATGAGCAGTTCTTC
CASSLTATGWDEQFF
>TRBV10-3|.|TRBD2|TRBJ2-7
TGTGCCATCAGTCTCGGGGGGACCTACGAGCAGTACTTC
CAISLGGTYEQYF
>TRBV29-1|few|.|TRBJ2-5
TGCAGCGTTCGCGAGGGGCGTGAGACCCAGTACTTC
CSVREGRETQYF
>TRBV10-3|few|.|TRBJ2-7
TGTGCCATCAAAGGGCCCTCCTACGAGCAGTACTTC
CAIKGPSYEQYF
>TRBV29-1|.|.|TRBJ1-3
TGCAGCCCAGTTGGAAACACCATATATTTT
CSPVGNTIYF
>TRBV5-1|many|.|TRBJ2-3
TGCGCCAGCAGCCAGGAAGTCGACTCTCGCACAGATACGCAGTATTTT
CASSQEVDSRTDTQYF
>TRBV15|.|TRBD2|TRBJ2-2
TGTGCCACCAGCATCAGCGGGGTCCCCGGGGAGCTGTTTTTT
CATSISGVPGELFF
>TRBV3-1|many|.|TRBJ2-7
TGTGCCAGCAGCCAACTTGGAGGGGGGTTCTACGAGCAGTACTTC
CASSQLGGGFYEQYF